This record concerns one T cell receptor beta chain sequence. The sample is drawn from a study of blood T cell repertoires in COVID-19. Study at large: Sites across the United States, Italy and Spain contributed samples from acute and convalescent COVID-19.

This table comes from immunoSEQ multiplex PCR, and its TCRdb copy is limited to in-frame clones, with some not included. The repertoire holds approximately 80,000 clones, with about four fifths as singletons. This CDR3 spans 15 amino acids. V gave up 3 bases and J gave up 4 bases, with 13 bases separating them. Germline CDR1 is SGHTA and CDR2 is FQGTGA. The chain employs TRBV7-3 and TRBJ2-1; weak D call: TRBD2 (5 bases). This sequence originates from a man older than 75 with acute or convalescent COVID-19. The sample comprised peripheral blood. The CDR3 protein is CASSFTSSSYNEQFF. The CDR3 DNA reads as TGTGCCAGCAGCTTCACTAGTTCATCTTACAATGAGCAGTTCTTC.